A single sample is the source of the 24 T cell receptor beta chains below, sequenced in a study of blood T cells in healthy people across ages. The authors ran a second PCR of 7 to 11 cycles using a sample-barcoded 5' primer and a J-beta primer mix. Via MiXCR, TCRdb re-called the 5' RACE reads, giving one row per CDR3 protein. The sample has around 1,000,000 distinct CDR3 sequences, roughly two fifths seen once. The sequenced sample consisted of blood. Receptors were obtained from a man younger than 35 in good health.

The gene calls are TRBV5-1 and TRBJ2-7; 8 positions match TRBD1. Germline V gene lookup returns CDR1 SGHRS and CDR2 YFSETQ. The CDR3 loop spans 15 amino acids. J lost 1 base, V lost 5 bases, and 8 bases had no gene match. Here the CDR3 reads CASRGGQGPSYEQYF. The CDR3 coding sequence is TGCGCCAGCAGAGGCGGACAGGGACCTTCCTACGAGCAGTACTTC.

This sequence joins TRBV27 and TRBJ2-3; the D is unclear. Germline V gene lookup returns CDR1 MNHEY and CDR2 SMNVEV (reference sequence). This CDR3 is built from 13 residues. V was trimmed by 2 bases and J by 6 bases, leaving 9 bases between them. The CDR3 spells CASSLDLWDTQYF. The CDR3 DNA follows: TGTGCCAGCAGTTTAGACTTATGGGATACGCAGTATTTT.

The chain employs TRBV20-1 and TRBJ1-2, with 7 bases fitting TRBD1. The length of the CDR3 is 12 residues. Per the germline V gene, CDR1 is DFQATT and CDR2 is SNEGSKA (reference sequence). J lost 6 bases, V lost 6 bases, and 7 bases had no gene match. In DNA form, the CDR3 reads TGCAGTGCGAGACAGGGTTATGATGGCTACACCTTC. It yields the protein CSARQGYDGYTF.

The chain employs TRBV4-3 and TRBJ1-2; 9 bases are shared with TRBD1. Trimming took 3 bases from V and 2 from J; bases not matched to a gene: 7. Germline assignment: CDR1 LGHNA and CDR2 YSLEER. CDR3 length equals 16 residues. This chain's CDR3 is CASSQVTGTGNYGYTF. CDR3 coding DNA: TGCGCCAGCAGCCAGGTTACCGGGACAGGGAACTATGGCTACACCTTC.

J is TRBJ2-7 and V is TRBV12-3 or TRBV12-4; D might be TRBD2 (6 bases). Judging by the DNA end, TRBJ2-5 fits better; the J call may be wrong. The CDR3 runs 11 residues. CDR3 in amino acids: CASGRGGTQYF. CDR3 sequence (DNA): TGTGCCAGCGGGCGGGGAGGGACCCAGTACTTC.

This chain links TRBV7-2 with TRBJ2-2; 11 nucleotides agree with TRBD2. The V gene's germline CDR1 is SGHTA and CDR2 FQGNSA. The CDR3 loop spans 16 amino acids. With 7 bases clipped from V and 7 bases from J, the junction kept 11 bases outside the gene matches. The CDR3 protein is CASTAGRLAGIGELFF. CDR3 nucleotides: TGTGCCAGCACCGCTGGGCGACTAGCGGGGATCGGGGAGCTGTTTTTT. Full variable domain (missing parts from reference TRBV7-2 and TRBJ2-2): GAGVSQSPSNKVTEKGKDVELRCDPISGHTALYWYRQSLGQGLEFLIYFQGNSAPDKSGLPSDRFSAERTGGSVSTLTIQRTQQEDSAVYLCASTAGRLAGIGELFFGEGSRLTVL.

This clonotype was seen only once. With a much larger clone just one base away, this may be a read error. V and J are TRBV4-1 and TRBJ1-5; TRBD1 agrees at 8 bases. V was pared by 4 bases and J by 4 bases, with 9 bases of the junction left unmatched. The germline CDR1 and CDR2 sequences are MGHRA and YSYEKL. This CDR3 has 16 residues. The CDR3 region has the DNA TGCGCCAGCAGCCGATCGACAGGGGTGGGTAATCAGCCCCAGCATTTT. Translating it yields CASSRSTGVGNQPQHF.

With respect to this clonotype: This may come from a read error, since a much larger clone is one base off. The gene calls are TRBV3-1 and TRBJ2-1; D remains unclear. The J call is doubtful: the DNA matches TRBJ2-7 better. The V gene's germline CDR1 is LGHDT and CDR2 YNNKEL (reference sequence). This CDR3 region has 14 residues. CDR3 sequence reads: CASSQVRNNNEQYF. CDR3 sequence (DNA): TGTGCCAGCAGCCAAGTAAGAAACAACAATGAGCAGTACTTC.

This clonotype was recorded a few times. DNA for the CDR3: TGCAGCGTTGAATATGAGGACAGTTCATATGGCTACACCTTC. Translated, it gives CSVEYEDSSYGYTF. This rearrangement joins TRBV29-1 to TRBJ1-2; a weak D match, TRBD1 (6 bases). V was clipped by 2 bases and J by 5 bases, with 15 bases between them. Germline assignment: CDR1 SQVTM and CDR2 ANQGSEA. The CDR3 contains 14 residues.

This clonotype has more than one count but fewer than ten. The rearrangement joins TRBV20-1 to TRBJ2-5; 12 nucleotides agree with TRBD2. The CDR3 has 18 residues. Germline CDR1 DFQATT, CDR2 SNEGSKA (reference sequence). V shed 4 bases, J shed 0 bases, and the junction held 12 bases outside the gene matches. The CDR3 loop reads CSAITSGGRLWYQETQYF. The DNA of the CDR3 is TGCAGTGCTATTACTAGCGGGGGGCGCCTCTGGTACCAAGAGACCCAGTACTTC.

This sequence joins TRBV12-3 or TRBV12-4 and TRBJ2-3, with 9 bases that match TRBD2. The CDR3 is 14 residues long. The V gene end was trimmed by 5 bases and the J gene end by 8 bases; junction bases not matched to a gene: 8. The CDR3 sequence: CASSAGTSSATQYF. The CDR3 bases are TGTGCCAGCAGTGCGGGGACTAGCTCGGCTACGCAGTATTTT.

The rearrangement joins TRBV20-1 to TRBJ1-2, with D unresolved. V lost 4 bases and J 4 bases, leaving 4 bases between the germline ends. Germline loops: CDR1 DFQATT, CDR2 SNEGSKA (reference sequence). The CDR3 totals 10 residues. This CDR3 is CSAISYGYTF. The CDR3 DNA sequence: TGCAGTGCTATTTCCTATGGCTACACCTTC.

This sequence joins TRBV20-1 and TRBJ2-7; D gene ambiguous. Germline V gene sequence: CDR1 DFQATT, CDR2 SNEGSKA (reference sequence). This CDR3 contains 12 residues. V lost 6 bases and J lost 4, with 13 bases in between. Written as DNA, the CDR3 is TGCAGTGCAGGTAGACTTGGTTACGAGCAGTACTTC. This codes for CSAGRLGYEQYF.

This chain links TRBV9 with TRBJ1-2, with TRBD1 matching over 7 bases. CDR1 is SGDLS and CDR2 is YYNGEE in the germline V gene. V lost 6 bases and J lost 4; bases outside the gene matches: 9. The length of the CDR3 is 14 residues. This chain's CDR3 is CASNATGALYGYTF. The DNA for the CDR3 is TGTGCCAGCAACGCAACAGGGGCCCTCTATGGCTACACCTTC.

This clonotype was seen only a few times. The chain is built from TRBV5-6 and TRBJ2-6, with 7 bases matching TRBD1. From germline, CDR1 is SGHDT and CDR2 YYEEEE. With V trimmed by 4 bases and J by 0 bases, 10 bases remained unmatched. CDR3 length equals 18 residues. The CDR3 sequence is CASSRRTGPYSGANVLTF. The CDR3 bases are TGTGCCAGCAGCCGACGGACAGGTCCGTACTCTGGGGCCAACGTCCTGACTTTC.

This clonotype was seen only a few times. DNA for the CDR3: TGCAGCGGGCGAAATCGACAGGCCCAAGAGACCCAGTACTTC. Translation gives CSGRNRQAQETQYF. The chain couples TRBV29-1 to TRBJ2-5, with D possibly matching TRBD1 (6 bases). Trimming left V 7 bases short and J 1 base short, with 16 bases between. Germline assignment: CDR1 SQVTM and CDR2 ANQGSEA. The CDR3 loop spans 14 amino acids.

V gene TRBV20-1 combines with J gene TRBJ2-1; no clear D. Germline V gene lookup returns CDR1 DFQATT and CDR2 SNEGSKA (reference sequence). V gave up 0 bases and J gave up 0 bases, with 9 bases separating them. The CDR3 has 15 amino acids. The chain's CDR3 is CSARDSRSSYNEQFF. In DNA form, the CDR3 reads TGCAGTGCTAGAGATAGCAGGAGCTCCTACAATGAGCAGTTCTTC.

This clonotype has just one count. CDR3 region: CSASSLGTGDNQPQHF. The DNA of the CDR3 is TGCAGTGCTAGTTCTCTCGGGACAGGGGACAATCAGCCCCAGCATTTT. The chain couples TRBV20-1 to TRBJ1-5; 10 bases map to TRBD1. The CDR3 runs 16 residues. J lost 3 bases, V lost 3 bases, and 8 bases had no gene match. The germline gives CDR1 DFQATT, CDR2 SNEGSKA (reference sequence).

This clonotype has just a few counts. The chain uses TRBV15 and TRBJ1-1; possibly TRBD1 for D (5 bases). CDR1 and CDR2 (germline): LNHNV, YYDKDF (reference sequence). The CDR3 has 15 amino acids. V gave up 3 bases and J gave up 3 bases, with 14 bases separating them. The CDR3 DNA follows: TGTGCCACCAGCAGGCCGACAGAGTATCACACTGAAGCTTTCTTT. This codes for CATSRPTEYHTEAFF.

V is TRBV27 and J is TRBJ1-5, with D hard to call. Deletions cut 1 base from V and 5 bases from J, with 9 bases between. The CDR3 loop spans 14 amino acids. The germline V gene has CDR1 MNHEY and CDR2 SMNVEV (reference sequence). CDR3 region: CASSLFSGYQPQHF. The CDR3 DNA reads TGTGCCAGCAGTTTATTCTCGGGTTATCAGCCCCAGCATTTT.

This clonotype was seen more than once but under ten times. The chain has TRBV6-2 or TRBV6-3 and TRBJ2-1, with 9 bases matching TRBD1. After removal of 4 bases from V and 7 bases from J, the junction contained 8 bases not matched to a gene. Germline V gives CDR1 MNHEY, CDR2 SVGEGT. This CDR3 is built from 15 residues. The CDR3 coding sequence is TGTGCCAGCAGTTTCTCCTCGGACAGGGGTAATGAGCAGTTCTTC. It is translated as CASSFSSDRGNEQFF.

The chain couples TRBV9 to TRBJ1-2; possible D gene TRBD1, 6 bases. The CDR3 loop spans 16 amino acids. The V gene lost 4 bases and the J gene lost 5 bases, with 21 bases spanning the gap. In germline, CDR1 is SGDLS, CDR2 YYNGEE. The CDR3 reads CASSSDSPTLSYGYTF. The CDR3 DNA follows: TGTGCCAGCAGCTCGGACAGCCCGACTCTTTCTTATGGCTACACCTTC.

This clonotype was seen just once. V is TRBV5-6 and J is TRBJ2-7, with a possible D match to TRBD1 (6 bases). Germline CDR1 and CDR2: SGHDT and YYEEEE. The CDR3 runs to 14 residues. The germline V and J ends were trimmed by 4 bases and 1 base, with 12 bases remaining between them. The CDR3 loop reads CASSRGTFSYEQYF. The CDR3 coding sequence is TGTGCCAGCAGCAGGGGGACATTTTCCTACGAGCAGTACTTC.

The rearrangement joins TRBV27 to TRBJ1-1, with 7 bases fitting TRBD1. The CDR3 contains 14 residues. Germline V gene data show CDR1 as MNHEY and CDR2 as SMNVEV (reference sequence). The trim removed 5 bases at V and 4 bases at J, leaving 7 bases unmatched. CDR3 bases: TGTGCCAGCAGTCTCTGGGACAGTCGCACTGAAGCTTTCTTT. Translation gives CASSLWDSRTEAFF.